This entry lists 13 T cell receptor beta chains sequenced from one sample in a study of CD8+ T cells in alopecia areata. Reverse transcribed after extraction, RNA yielded cDNA as the sequencing template. Measured with immunoSEQ multiplex PCR; TCRdb has only the in-frame clones, and not every one. Among approximately 98,000 clones listed, under 60% were seen once. The sequenced material came from NKG2D-low CD8+ T cells sorted from blood. These receptors all come from a human donor with alopecia areata.

CDR3 amino acids: CASKSSVYEQYF. CDR3 nucleotide sequence: TGTGCCAGCAAAAGTTCGGTTTACGAGCAGTACTTC. V gene TRBV2 combines with J gene TRBJ2-7, with D hard to call. Germline assignment: CDR1 SNHLY and CDR2 FYNNEI. CDR3 length: 12 amino acids. Trimming took 7 bases from V and 4 from J, leaving 11 bases between them. The variable domain in full, completed from reference TRBV2 and TRBJ2-7, reads EPEVTQTPSHQVTQMGQEVILRCVPISNHLYFYWYRQILGQKVEFLVSFYNNEISEKSEIFDDQFSVERPDGSNFTLKIRSTKLEDSAMYFCASKSSVYEQYFGPGTRLTVT.

The chain joins TRBV27 to TRBJ1-1; D is unclear. With 5 bases removed from V and 7 bases from J, the gap between germline ends came to 11 bases. CDR1 is MNHEY and CDR2 is SMNVEV in the germline V gene (reference sequence). The CDR3 has 12 residues. CDR3 nucleotide sequence: TGTGCCAGCAGTCTCCCTTTTGGTGAAGCTTTCTTT. Translation: CASSLPFGEAFF.

This clone was found once. The chain has TRBV6-1 and TRBJ1-2, with unresolved D. V lost 1 base to trimming and J lost 2 bases, with 8 bases between them. In germline, CDR1 is MNHNS, CDR2 SASEGT. CDR3 length: 14 amino acids. The CDR3 nucleotides read TGTGCCAGCAGTGAAGTCGAGGGAAACTATGGCTACACCTTC. Protein product: CASSEVEGNYGYTF.

There are a few counts of this clone. This sample also contains other DNA sequences that code for the same CDR3. The gene calls are TRBV27 and TRBJ2-6; no reliable D call. Germline V gene lookup returns CDR1 MNHEY and CDR2 SMNVEV (reference sequence). Deletions cut 3 bases from V and 1 base from J, with 1 base between. The CDR3 contains 13 residues. CDR3 in amino acids: CASSFSGANVLTF. CDR3 sequence (DNA): TGTGCCAGCAGTTTTTCTGGGGCCAACGTCCTGACTTTC.

A few counts support this clone. V is TRBV6-6 and J is TRBJ1-2; perhaps TRBD1 as D (5 bases). V shed 6 bases and J shed 7 bases, with 12 bases lying between them. This CDR3 has 12 amino acids. Germline lookup yields CDR1 MNHNY and CDR2 SVGAGI (reference sequence). DNA of the CDR3: TGTGCCAGCAGCCACGGGGCCAGTGGCTACACCTTC. Its translation is CASSHGASGYTF.

CDR3 bases: TGTGCCAGTACCCAGGGTCTCCCCGGGGAGCTGTTTTTT. Amino acids: CASTQGLPGELFF. This chain joins TRBV19 and TRBJ2-2; TRBD1 is a possible D gene (5 bases). CDR3 size: 13 residues. Trimming removed 7 bases from V and 6 bases from J, with 12 bases in between. Germline CDR1 LNHDA, CDR2 SQIVND (reference sequence).

This CDR3 is CASSLRDGGAGELFF. In DNA, the CDR3 is TGCGCCAGCTCCCTGAGAGACGGTGGGGCCGGGGAGCTGTTTTTT. The chain uses TRBV5-1 and TRBJ2-2; D call uncertain. Germline assignment: CDR1 SGHRS and CDR2 YFSETQ. The CDR3 has 15 amino acids. The V end was cut by 7 bases, the J end by 6 bases, with 19 bases between.

The CDR3 here is CSVEGDGPRMEQFF. CDR3 nucleotides: TGCAGCGTTGAAGGTGACGGGCCACGGATGGAGCAGTTCTTC. The chain uses TRBV29-1 and TRBJ2-1; D gene uncertain. The CDR3 covers 14 residues. The V and J ends lost 1 base and 10 bases respectively, with 17 bases between them. Germline assignment: CDR1 SQVTM and CDR2 ANQGSEA.

The chain employs TRBV10-3 and TRBJ1-3; TRBD1 matches at 7 bases. The CDR3 has 14 amino acids. Germline CDR1 ENHRY, CDR2 SYGVKD. The V gene end was trimmed by 11 bases and the J gene end by 0 bases; junction bases not matched to a gene: 7. The CDR3 spells CASRGGLSGNTIYF. The CDR3 DNA reads as TGTGCCTCCAGGGGGGGGCTCTCTGGAAACACCATATATTTT.

The rearrangement joins TRBV7-8 to TRBJ2-1; a weak D match, TRBD2 (6 bases). The germline V gene encodes CDR1 SGHVS and CDR2 FQNEAQ. The V end lost 5 bases, the J end lost 2 bases, and 7 bases lay between the germline ends. The CDR3 runs 13 residues. As DNA, the CDR3 is TGTGCCAGCAGCCGGACTACCTACAATGAGCAGTTCTTC. This gives the protein CASSRTTYNEQFF. The whole variable domain, remainder taken from reference TRBV7-8 and TRBJ2-1, is GAGVSQSPRYKVAKRGQDVALRCDPISGHVSLFWYQQALGQGPEFLTYFQNEAQLDKSGLPSDRFFAERPEGSVSTLKIQRTQQEDSAVYLCASSRTTYNEQFFGPGTRLTVL.

This clone was found a few times. The V call is TRBV27, the J call TRBJ2-3; 8 nucleotides match TRBD2. The CDR3 spans 14 residues. The junction had 9 bases not matched to a gene; V was cut back by 9 bases and J by 4 bases. Germline CDR1 MNHEY, CDR2 SMNVEV (reference sequence). CDR3 bases: TGTGCCAGTCAGGAAGCGGGAGTTGCAGATACGCAGTATTTT. It encodes CASQEAGVADTQYF.

The gene calls are TRBV7-8 and TRBJ2-3, with TRBD1 matching over 7 bases. V dropped 5 bases and J dropped 0; count of bases not matched to a gene: 14. This CDR3 has 18 amino acids. Germline CDR1 and CDR2: SGHVS and FQNEAQ. DNA of the CDR3: TGTGCCAGCAGCCACCTCATCGGCGAGGGGGCTAGCACAGATACGCAGTATTTT. It yields the protein CASSHLIGEGASTDTQYF.

A few counts support this clone. The rearrangement links TRBV29-1 to TRBJ2-2; D unclear. The CDR3 covers 14 residues. In germline, CDR1 is SQVTM, CDR2 ANQGSEA. The ends were cut back, 6 bases at V and 0 bases at J, with 11 bases in the middle. This chain's CDR3 is CSVIPSTNTGELFF. For the CDR3, the DNA is TGCAGCGTAATCCCTAGTACGAACACCGGGGAGCTGTTTTTT.